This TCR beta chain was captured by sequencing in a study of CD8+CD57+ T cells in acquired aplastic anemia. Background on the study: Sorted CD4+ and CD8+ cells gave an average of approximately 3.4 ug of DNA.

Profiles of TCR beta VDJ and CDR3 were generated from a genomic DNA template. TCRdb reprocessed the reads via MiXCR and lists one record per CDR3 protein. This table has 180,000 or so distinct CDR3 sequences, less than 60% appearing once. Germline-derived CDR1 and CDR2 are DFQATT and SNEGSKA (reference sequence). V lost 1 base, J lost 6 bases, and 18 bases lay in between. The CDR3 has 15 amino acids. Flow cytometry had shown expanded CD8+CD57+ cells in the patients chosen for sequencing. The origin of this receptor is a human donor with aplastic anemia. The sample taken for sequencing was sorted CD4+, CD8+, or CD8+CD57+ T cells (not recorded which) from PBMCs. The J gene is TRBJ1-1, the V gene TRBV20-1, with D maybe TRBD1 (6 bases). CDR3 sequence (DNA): TGCAGTGCTAGAGCTCCCAAAGGGGGGAGGTCTGAAGCTTTCTTT. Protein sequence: CSARAPKGGRSEAFF.